The clone carrying this TCR beta chain was seen only a few times. V lost 3 bases and J lost 5, with 11 bases in between. This CDR3 has 13 amino acids. CDR1 KGHSH and CDR2 LQKENI come from the germline V gene. This specimen comes from a study of OX40 agonist ivuxolimab in advanced cancers. Assay used: immunoSEQ multiplex PCR; TCRdb lists only in-frame clones, some missing. The table shows tens of thousands of clones, with 82% occurring only once. The origin of this receptor is an adult with an advanced solid tumor such as melanoma, head and neck, liver or kidney cancer. The chain employs TRBV18 and TRBJ2-7, with D perhaps matching TRBD1 (5 bases). The sample was CD4+ or CD8+ T cells sorted from blood, taken in a trial of the OX40 agonist ivuxolimab. CDR3 in amino acids: CASSPQGVHEQYF. The CDR3 coding sequence is TGTGCCAGCTCACCGCAGGGTGTCCACGAGCAGTACTTC.